This T cell receptor beta chain was sequenced in a study of Graves' ophthalmopathy and Graves' hyperthyroidism. Study-wide background: Peripheral blood was gathered at the point of initial diagnosis, before any treatment started.

The study amplified TCR beta CDR3 regions using RNA transcripts. Investigators did first-round RT-PCR with HTBI primers, then second-round multiplex PCR. TCRdb re-called the multiplex PCR reads through MiXCR, storing one row per CDR3 protein. The profile shows some 370,000 distinct CDR3 sequences, about 18% of them singletons. Germline V CDR1 and CDR2: MNHNS, SASEGT. The trim removed 4 bases at V and 7 bases at J, leaving 14 bases unmatched. This CDR3 region has 16 residues. The clonotype was recovered from an adult woman with stable Graves' hyperthyroidism. Material for sequencing was peripheral blood. The chain links TRBV6-1 to TRBJ1-2; 8 bases align to TRBD1. CDR3 coding DNA: TGTGCCAGCAGTGGGAGGGTCCCCCAGGGGGCGTTTGGCTACACCTTC. Its translation is CASSGRVPQGAFGYTF.